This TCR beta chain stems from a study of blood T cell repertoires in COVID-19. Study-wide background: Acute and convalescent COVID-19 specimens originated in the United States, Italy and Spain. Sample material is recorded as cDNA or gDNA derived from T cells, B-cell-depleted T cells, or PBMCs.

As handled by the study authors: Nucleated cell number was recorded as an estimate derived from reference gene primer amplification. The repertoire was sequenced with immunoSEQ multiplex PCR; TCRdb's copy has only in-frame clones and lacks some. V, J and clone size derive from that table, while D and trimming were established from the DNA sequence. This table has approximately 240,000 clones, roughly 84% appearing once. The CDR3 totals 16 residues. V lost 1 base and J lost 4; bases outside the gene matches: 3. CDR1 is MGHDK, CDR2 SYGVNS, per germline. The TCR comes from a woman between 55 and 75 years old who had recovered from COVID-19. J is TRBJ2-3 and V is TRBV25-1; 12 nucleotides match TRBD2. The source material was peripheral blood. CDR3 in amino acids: CASSEWLAGGADTQYF. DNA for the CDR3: TGTGCCAGCAGTGAATGGCTAGCGGGGGGGGCAGATACGCAGTATTTT.